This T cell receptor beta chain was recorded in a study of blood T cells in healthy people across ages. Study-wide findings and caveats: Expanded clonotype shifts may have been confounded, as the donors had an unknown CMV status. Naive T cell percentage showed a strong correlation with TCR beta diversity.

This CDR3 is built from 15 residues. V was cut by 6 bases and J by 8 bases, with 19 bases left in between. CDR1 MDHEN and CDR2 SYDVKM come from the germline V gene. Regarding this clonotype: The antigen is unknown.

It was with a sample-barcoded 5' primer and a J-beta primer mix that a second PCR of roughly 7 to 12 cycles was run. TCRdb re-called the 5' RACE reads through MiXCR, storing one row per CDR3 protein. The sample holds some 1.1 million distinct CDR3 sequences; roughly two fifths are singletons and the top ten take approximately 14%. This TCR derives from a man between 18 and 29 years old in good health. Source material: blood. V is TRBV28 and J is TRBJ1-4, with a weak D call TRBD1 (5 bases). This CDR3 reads CASSGLWGSGEKLFF. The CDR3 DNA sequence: TGTGCCAGCAGCGGGTTGTGGGGGAGCGGAGAAAAACTGTTTTTT.